These 24 T cell receptor beta chains originate from one sample sequenced in a study of T cells in Graves' hyperthyroidism and ophthalmopathy. Amplified regions were TCR beta CDR3 sequences from RNA transcripts. The TCR CDR3 was amplified in a first-round RT-PCR using the HTBI primer set. TCRdb ran MiXCR on the multiplex PCR reads and lists one entry per CDR3 protein. The table lists hundreds of thousands of distinct CDR3 sequences, approximately 13% of them singletons, with around 9.2% in the top ten. The sequenced sample was blood. The receptors here all came from a young woman with Graves' hyperthyroidism.

At least ten counts were recorded for this clonotype. J is TRBJ1-1 and V is TRBV6-1, with TRBD1 matching over 10 bases. The CDR3 sequence is 16 residues long. The V segment lost 5 bases and the J segment 5 bases; nucleotides outside the gene matches: 11. The germline gives CDR1 MNHNS, CDR2 SASEGT. CDR3 protein: CASSSRQGARGTEAFF. The CDR3 nucleotides read TGTGCCAGCAGTTCGAGACAGGGGGCACGGGGGACTGAAGCTTTCTTT.

This clonotype has only a few counts. J is TRBJ2-4 and V is TRBV7-3; D is unclear. The V end was cut by 5 bases, the J end by 6 bases, with 14 bases between. Germline lookup yields CDR1 SGHTA and CDR2 FQGTGA. The CDR3 runs 14 residues. The CDR3 region is CASSPGVVGNIQYF. The CDR3, as DNA: TGTGCCAGCAGCCCAGGAGTGGTGGGAAACATTCAGTACTTC. Combining the CDR3 with reference TRBV7-3 and TRBJ2-4 gives the whole variable domain GAGVSQTPSNKVTEKGKYVELRCDPISGHTALYWYRQSLGQGPEFLIYFQGTGAADDSGLPNDRFFAVRPEGSVSTLKIQRTERGDSAVYLCASSPGVVGNIQYFGAGTRLSVL.

This clonotype occurred many times. The rearrangement joins TRBV18 to TRBJ2-1, with D perhaps TRBD2 (5 bases). Trimming shortened V by 2 bases and J by 5 bases, and 19 bases separated the two germline ends. CDR1 is KGHSH, CDR2 LQKENI, per germline. This CDR3 is 17 amino acids long. DNA for the CDR3: TGTGCCAGCTCACCAACAAGAAACGGAGGTCGCGACAATGAGCAGTTCTTC. Amino acids: CASSPTRNGGRDNEQFF.

This clonotype has a count of ten or more. The chain recombines TRBV7-8 with TRBJ2-1; D gene unclear. The CDR3 length is 15 residues. Germline CDR1 and CDR2: SGHVS and FQNEAQ. With 1 base removed from V and 2 bases from J, the gap between germline ends came to 9 bases. The CDR3 coding sequence is TGTGCCAGCAGCTTAGTGGGTTGGCCCTACAATGAGCAGTTCTTC. This gives the protein CASSLVGWPYNEQFF.

The genes are TRBV6-2 or TRBV6-3 and TRBJ2-5; D perhaps matches TRBD1 (5 bases). From germline, CDR1 is MNHEY and CDR2 SVGEGT. The CDR3 loop spans 16 amino acids. The V and J ends lost 4 bases and 4 bases respectively, with 19 bases between them. The CDR3 here is CASSSPEGVSAETQYF. DNA for the CDR3: TGTGCCAGCAGTTCGCCGGAAGGGGTTTCGGCAGAGACCCAGTACTTC.

This clonotype has a handful of counts. Since a much larger clone is just one base distant, this may be a read error. The chain joins TRBV13 to TRBJ2-7; 14 bases agree with TRBD2. V shed 3 bases and J 2 bases; nucleotides not matched to a gene: 3. The CDR3 consists of 16 residues. The germline gives CDR1 PRHDT, CDR2 FYEKMQ (reference sequence). The CDR3 nucleotides read TGTGCCAGCAGCTTGACTAGCGGGAGGGCAGCCTACGAGCAGTACTTC. The encoded protein is CASSLTSGRAAYEQYF.

The gene calls are TRBV19 and TRBJ2-3; D not resolved. The germline V gene has CDR1 LNHDA and CDR2 SQIVND (reference sequence). Trimming took 4 bases from V and 0 from J, leaving 11 bases between them. The length of the CDR3 is 15 residues. CDR3 DNA sequence: TGTGCCAGTAGTACCAGAGACCCTAGCACAGATACGCAGTATTTT. It yields the protein CASSTRDPSTDTQYF.

The chain joins TRBV27 to TRBJ2-7; 8 nucleotides align to TRBD2. This CDR3 has 13 residues. After removal of 10 bases from V and 8 bases from J, the junction contained 13 bases not matched to a gene. Germline lookup yields CDR1 MNHEY and CDR2 SMNVEV (reference sequence). CDR3 sequence reads: CATSLGAGGQQYF. The CDR3, as DNA: TGTGCCACCTCCCTGGGCGCGGGGGGACAGCAGTACTTC.

This clonotype was recorded many times. The chain has TRBV3-1 and TRBJ2-5, with D maybe TRBD1 (5 bases). The V gene lost 0 bases and the J gene lost 2 bases, with 13 bases spanning the gap. The CDR3 is 16 residues long. Germline V gene sequence: CDR1 LGHDT, CDR2 YNNKEL (reference sequence). CDR3 DNA: TGTGCCAGCAGCCAAGAAGGCCCAGGGTCGCAAGAGACCCAGTACTTC. Its protein product is CASSQEGPGSQETQYF.

This clonotype has ten or more counts. The V gene is TRBV5-6, the J gene TRBJ1-1; no definite D call. Germline-derived CDR1 and CDR2 are SGHDT and YYEEEE. This CDR3 spans 12 amino acids. The V end was cut by 2 bases, the J end by 8 bases, with 10 bases between. CDR3 residues: CASSFEGWEAFF. CDR3 coding DNA: TGTGCCAGCAGCTTTGAAGGGTGGGAAGCTTTCTTT.

V usage is TRBV7-9 and J usage is TRBJ2-5, with 8 bases fitting TRBD2. V trimming: 0 bases; J trimming: 2 bases; junction bases outside the gene matches: 5. This CDR3 has 16 residues. Germline V gene sequence: CDR1 SEHNR, CDR2 FQNEAQ (reference sequence). The CDR3 nucleotides read TGTGCCAGCAGCTTAGCGTCGGCGGGAGGACAAGAGACCCAGTACTTC. Its protein is CASSLASAGGQETQYF.

The chain couples TRBV7-6 to TRBJ1-1, with 7 bases lining up with TRBD1. The length of the CDR3 is 14 residues. The germline gives CDR1 SGHVS, CDR2 FNYEAQ. V shed 4 bases, J shed 5 bases, and the junction held 7 bases outside the gene matches. The CDR3 DNA reads as TGTGCCAGCAGCTGGGGCCAGGGGGGGACTGAAGCTTTCTTT. Translating gives CASSWGQGGTEAFF. The variable domain in full, with the rest retrieved from reference TRBV7-6 and TRBJ1-1, is GAGVSQSPRYKVTKRGQDVALRCDPISGHVSLYWYRQALGQGPEFLTYFNYEAQQDKSGLPNDRFSAERPEGSISTLTIQRTEQRDSAMYRCASSWGQGGTEAFFGQGTRLTVV.

J is TRBJ1-2 and V is TRBV18; D is uncertain. CDR3 length: 14 amino acids. Trimming removed 0 bases from V and 4 bases from J, with 9 bases in between. Per the germline V gene, CDR1 is KGHSH and CDR2 is LQKENI. The DNA for the CDR3 is TGTGCCAGCTCACCACCAGACGGAAGCTATGGCTACACCTTC. Amino acids: CASSPPDGSYGYTF. Drawing the rest from reference TRBV18 and TRBJ1-2, the complete variable domain is NAGVMQNPRHLVRRRGQEARLRCSPMKGHSHVYWYRQLPEEGLKFMVYLQKENIIDESGMPKERFSAEFPKEGPSILRIQQVVRGDSAAYFCASSPPDGSYGYTFGSGTRLTVV.

In its sample, this clonotype was seen a few times. The chain couples TRBV20-1 to TRBJ1-1; D is ambiguous. This CDR3 is built from 12 residues. Trimming left V 0 bases short and J 1 base short, with 3 bases between. Germline CDR1 is DFQATT and CDR2 is SNEGSKA (reference sequence). The CDR3 region is CSARDTNTEAFF. In DNA form, the CDR3 reads TGCAGTGCTAGAGACACGAACACTGAAGCTTTCTTT.

This clonotype was seen at least ten times. The CDR3 here is CASSQGSDPDYGYTF. CDR3 coding DNA: TGCGCCAGCAGCCAAGGATCAGACCCAGACTATGGCTACACCTTC. V usage is TRBV4-1 and J usage is TRBJ1-2; D is unclear. Germline V lookup: CDR1 MGHRA, CDR2 YSYEKL. This CDR3 comprises 15 residues. V was trimmed by 1 base and J by 3 bases, leaving 12 bases between them.

This clonotype showed up many times. The CDR3: CASSYGHPQETQYF. CDR3 in DNA: TGTGCCAGCAGCTATGGACACCCACAAGAGACCCAGTACTTC. The chain is built from TRBV7-3 and TRBJ2-5, with a tentative D call TRBD1 (5 bases). The CDR3 is made up of 14 amino acids. Germline V gene data show CDR1 as SGHTA and CDR2 as FQGTGA. Trimming took off 4 bases at V and 2 bases at J, with 11 bases between the two ends.

This clonotype was seen many times. J is TRBJ2-2 and V is TRBV6-2 or TRBV6-3; maybe TRBD2 (5 bases). The CDR3 has 12 residues. V lost 8 bases and J 5 bases, leaving 9 bases between the germline ends. Germline CDR1 MNHEY, CDR2 SVGEGT. In nucleotides, the CDR3 is TGTGCCAGCGGTCCGGGAACCGGGGAGCTGTTTTTT. Its translation is CASGPGTGELFF.

In its sample, this clonotype was seen a few times. The chain is built from TRBV29-1 and TRBJ1-2; D uncertain. The germline gives CDR1 SQVTM, CDR2 ANQGSEA. V dropped 7 bases and J dropped 6 bases, with 6 bases sitting between them. The CDR3 contains 9 residues. This chain's CDR3 is CSDGNGYTF. DNA for the CDR3: TGCAGCGATGGGAATGGCTACACCTTC. The full variable domain, completed using reference TRBV29-1 and TRBJ1-2, is SAVISQKPSRDICQRGTSLTIQCQVDSQVTMMFWYRQQPGQSLTLIATANQGSEATYESGFVIDKFPISRPNLTFSTLTVSNMSPEDSSIYLCSDGNGYTFGSGTRLTVV.

At least ten counts were recorded for this clonotype. The chain is built from TRBV6-2 or TRBV6-3 and TRBJ2-5; D not certain. CDR1 is MNHEY and CDR2 is SVGEGT in the germline V gene. V was clipped by 7 bases and J by 1 base, with 13 bases between them. The CDR3 spans 14 residues. The CDR3 sequence is CASTPVGAQETQYF. CDR3 DNA sequence: TGTGCCAGCACCCCAGTTGGAGCCCAAGAGACCCAGTACTTC.

This clonotype has at least ten counts. The rearrangement uses TRBV6-2 or TRBV6-3 and TRBJ1-1; a possible D gene is TRBD1 (5 bases). The V end lost 6 bases, the J end lost 6 bases, and 14 bases lay between the germline ends. CDR3 length: 13 residues. Germline V lookup: CDR1 MNHEY, CDR2 SVGEGT. CDR3 loop: CASSQGTNSEAFF. The CDR3 DNA reads as TGTGCCAGCAGCCAAGGGACCAACTCTGAAGCTTTCTTT.

The table lists this clonotype with a few counts. This chain connects TRBV29-1 to TRBJ1-2; D gene uncertain. Trimming stripped 4 bases from V and 5 bases from J, with 17 bases between. Germline V lookup: CDR1 SQVTM, CDR2 ANQGSEA. The CDR3 sequence is 14 residues long. Here the CDR3 reads CSVAPSGFQYGYTF. In DNA form, the CDR3 reads TGCAGCGTTGCCCCCTCTGGGTTTCAGTATGGCTACACCTTC.

In this sample, this clonotype turned up many times. V and J are TRBV4-3 and TRBJ1-1, with TRBD1 as a possible D gene (5 bases). Trimming took off 5 bases at V and 6 bases at J, with 13 bases between the two ends. The CDR3 runs 13 residues. Germline CDR1 LGHNA, CDR2 YSLEER. For the CDR3, the DNA is TGCGCCAGCAGCACGCGAAGGGGCTCTGAAGCTTTCTTT. The encoded protein is CASSTRRGSEAFF.

The chain joins TRBV5-4 to TRBJ1-5, with 8 positions matching TRBD1. With V trimmed by 4 bases and J by 11 bases, 8 bases remained unmatched. CDR1 SGHNT and CDR2 YYREEE come from the germline V gene (reference sequence). This CDR3 has 13 amino acids. For the CDR3, the DNA is TGTGCCAGCAGCCCGGGACAGGACCAAACCCAGCATTTT. This encodes CASSPGQDQTQHF.

This clonotype was seen repeatedly, ten times or more. The chain has TRBV20-1 and TRBJ2-7, with TRBD2 matching 11 bases. The CDR3 runs to 15 residues. Germline values: CDR1 DFQATT, CDR2 SNEGSKA (reference sequence). The ends lost 0 bases at V and 4 bases at J; junction bases unmatched: 5. The CDR3 nucleotides read TGCAGTGCTAGAGAGGAAGGGACTAGCGGATACGAGCAGTACTTC. The encoded protein is CSAREEGTSGYEQYF.